This T cell receptor (beta chain) was obtained from a study of follicular helper T cells after annual influenza vaccination. The wider study: Across the 2013-2014, 2014-2015 and 2015-2016 vaccination seasons, some subjects were resampled.

TCRdb's copy holds only in-frame clones and misses some; the assay was immunoSEQ multiplex PCR. This repertoire shows roughly 8,300 clones, approximately 85% found once; its top ten account for approximately 0.98%. V was clipped by 4 bases and J by 2 bases; unmatched bases: 6. This CDR3 contains 15 residues. Per germline, CDR1 SGHDN and CDR2 FVKESK. Time point denoted: 2014-2015 season, pre-vaccination. This clonotype was sampled from an adult who received the influenza vaccine. V gene TRBV14 combines with J gene TRBJ2-7; 9 bases match TRBD2. The input for sequencing was CXCR5+ CD38- circulating T follicular helper cells from blood, taken on the day of influenza vaccination. Subset described: circulating Tfh, non-naive CD4+CXCR5+PD-1+ (ICOS+CD38+ or ICOS-CD38-). The DNA of the CDR3 is TGTGCCAGCAGCCCAGTAGCGGGGGAGGCCTACGAGCAGTACTTC. The encoded protein is CASSPVAGEAYEQYF.